The 9 T cell receptor beta chains reported below all come from one sample, sequenced in a study of a mutant IDH1 vaccine in newly diagnosed glioma. The time point was: week 23, last vaccination. Topical imiquimod accompanied each vaccine dose, which consisted of 300 ug of mutant IDH1 20-mer peptide. The antigens for these receptors are not known. Assay: immunoSEQ multiplex PCR; the TCRdb copy retains only in-frame clones and omits some. The table lists roughly 76,000 clones, roughly 85% of them singletons. The sequencing used PBMCs, collected from a glioma patient whose treatment included an IDH1 peptide vaccine. The receptors stem from a man under 40 with glioma. Some clones in this sample may be carry-over from other donors' samples.

This clone has just a few counts. The V gene is TRBV9, the J gene TRBJ1-1; no definite D call. This CDR3 comprises 12 residues. Germline CDR1 is SGDLS and CDR2 is YYNGEE. V gave up 1 base and J gave up 6 bases, with 7 bases separating them. The CDR3 coding sequence is TGTGCCAGCAGCGTAAGCGGCGCTGAAGCTTTCTTT. This encodes CASSVSGAEAFF. The whole variable domain, remainder taken from reference TRBV9 and TRBJ1-1, is DSGVTQTPKHLITATGQRVTLRCSPRSGDLSVYWYQQSLDQGLQFLIQYYNGEERAKGNILERFSAQQFPDLHSELNLSSLELGDSALYFCASSVSGAEAFFGQGTRLTVV.

The rearrangement joins TRBV30 to TRBJ2-5, with D perhaps given as TRBD1 or TRBD2 (5 bases each). CDR3 length: 13 amino acids. Trimming took 1 base from V and 5 from J, leaving 11 bases between them. Germline CDR1 GTSNPN, CDR2 SVGIG (reference sequence). The CDR3 DNA sequence: TGTGCCTGGAGTGGAGGGGTGGATGAGACCCAGTACTTC. This codes for CAWSGGVDETQYF.

The V gene is TRBV12-5, the J gene TRBJ1-2, with D possibly matching TRBD1 (5 bases). V was clipped by 4 bases and J by 4 bases, with 25 bases between them. CDR1 is LGHNT, CDR2 FRNRAP, per germline. The CDR3 loop spans 18 amino acids. The CDR3 region has the DNA TGTGCTAGTGGTTCCCTGATGGACGGACTGGGGGAAGGCTATGGCTACACCTTC. Protein product: CASGSLMDGLGEGYGYTF.

This clone was recorded a few times. Other DNA sequences of this sample code for an identical CDR3. The J gene is TRBJ2-2, the V gene TRBV30; the D gene is possibly TRBD2 (5 bases). V shed 8 bases and J shed 7 bases, with 14 bases lying between them. The germline CDR1 and CDR2 sequences are GTSNPN and SVGIG (reference sequence). This CDR3 region has 12 residues. The CDR3 DNA sequence: TGTGCCGCGGGTCGGGGTTACGGGGAGCTGTTTTTT. This translates into CAAGRGYGELFF.

This clone was seen only once. The J gene is TRBJ2-3, the V gene TRBV18; D is possibly TRBD1 (5 bases). There are 15 residues in the CDR3. The ends were cut back, 4 bases at V and 0 bases at J, with 11 bases in the middle. Germline V gene data show CDR1 as KGHSH and CDR2 as LQKENI. The CDR3 region is CASSLRQPSTDTQYF. The CDR3 DNA reads TGTGCCAGCTCACTTCGACAGCCTAGCACAGATACGCAGTATTTT.

The chain employs TRBV7-9 and TRBJ1-1; the match to TRBD1 covers 7 bases. Looked up from germline, CDR1 is SEHNR and CDR2 is FQNEAQ (reference sequence). There are 12 residues in the CDR3. V dropped 5 bases and J dropped 11; count of bases not matched to a gene: 8. CDR3 bases: TGTGCCAGCAGCCAACTACAGGGGACGGCTTTCTTT. This gives the protein CASSQLQGTAFF.

This rearrangement joins TRBV5-1 to TRBJ1-1, with D perhaps matching TRBD1 (6 bases). V gave up 3 bases and J gave up 1 base, with 10 bases separating them. This CDR3 is built from 14 residues. Germline assignment: CDR1 SGHRS and CDR2 YFSETQ. CDR3 in amino acids: CASSWGHTNTEAFF. The CDR3 nucleotides read TGCGCCAGCAGCTGGGGACATACGAACACTGAAGCTTTCTTT.

V and J are TRBV5-1 and TRBJ2-1; 7 nucleotides line up with TRBD2. J lost 10 bases, V lost 5 bases, and 9 bases had no gene match. The germline gives CDR1 SGHRS, CDR2 YFSETQ. The length of the CDR3 is 13 residues. The CDR3 DNA is TGCGCCAGCAGGTCAGACCTGGGAGGGGAGCAGTTCTTC. Its protein product is CASRSDLGGEQFF.

This chain joins TRBV30 and TRBJ2-5; no reliable D call. The V end lost 1 base, the J end lost 5 bases, and 8 bases lay between the germline ends. CDR1 and CDR2 from the germline V gene are GTSNPN and SVGIG (reference sequence). CDR3 length: 12 residues. CDR3 sequence (DNA): TGTGCCTGGAGTGACGGCCGGGAGACCCAGTACTTC. It codes for CAWSDGRETQYF. Variable domain in full (rest from reference TRBV30 and TRBJ2-5): SQTIHQWPATLVQPVGSPLSLECTVEGTSNPNLYWYRQAAGRGLQLLFYSVGIGQISSEVPQNLSASRPQDRQFILSSKKLLLSDSGFYLCAWSDGRETQYFGPGTRLLVL.